This TCR beta chain was profiled in a study of glioma-infiltrating T cells. Whole-study findings and limits: A blood CDR3 motif signature was depleted in highly divergent patients. Tissue-blood divergence was below expectation in non-neoplastic patients, above in gliomas. Tissue and blood shared very few CDR3 sequences.

About this clonotype: The antigen remains unidentified.

With 0 bases removed from V and 3 bases from J, the gap between germline ends came to 9 bases. CDR1 and CDR2 (germline): SGHNT, YYREEE (reference sequence). The CDR3 is 14 amino acids. Amplification of TCR alpha and beta CDR3 regions from RNA used iRepertoire nested multiplex PCR. For one-step reverse transcription and amplification, roughly 95-450 ng of tissue mRNA or PBMC total RNA was used. TCRdb called the multiplex PCR reads again in MiXCR, with one record for every CDR3 protein. Of around 350,000 distinct CDR3 sequences in the sample, 41% were seen once. The chain is built from TRBV5-4 and TRBJ2-5; the D gene is possibly TRBD2 (5 bases). The sequence was obtained from a human donor with low-grade glioma or glioblastoma, undergoing nonglioma brain surgery, or in good health (not recorded which). Sample: glioma tissue, nonneoplastic brain tissue, or PBMCs (not recorded which). CDR3 region: CASSLEVREETQYF. The CDR3 bases are TGTGCCAGCAGCTTGGAAGTGCGGGAAGAGACCCAGTACTTC.